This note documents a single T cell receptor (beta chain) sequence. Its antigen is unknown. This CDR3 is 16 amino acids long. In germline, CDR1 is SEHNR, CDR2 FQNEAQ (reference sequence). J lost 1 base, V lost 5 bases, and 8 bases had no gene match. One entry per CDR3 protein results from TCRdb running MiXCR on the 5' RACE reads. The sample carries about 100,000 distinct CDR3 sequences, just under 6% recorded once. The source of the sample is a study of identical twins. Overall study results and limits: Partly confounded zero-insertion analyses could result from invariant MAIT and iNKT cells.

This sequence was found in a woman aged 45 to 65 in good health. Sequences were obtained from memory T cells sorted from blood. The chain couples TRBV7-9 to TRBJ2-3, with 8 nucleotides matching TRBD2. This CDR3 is CASSIGGTRGTDTQYF. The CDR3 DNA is TGTGCCAGCAGCATCGGCGGGACTAGAGGCACAGATACGCAGTATTTT.